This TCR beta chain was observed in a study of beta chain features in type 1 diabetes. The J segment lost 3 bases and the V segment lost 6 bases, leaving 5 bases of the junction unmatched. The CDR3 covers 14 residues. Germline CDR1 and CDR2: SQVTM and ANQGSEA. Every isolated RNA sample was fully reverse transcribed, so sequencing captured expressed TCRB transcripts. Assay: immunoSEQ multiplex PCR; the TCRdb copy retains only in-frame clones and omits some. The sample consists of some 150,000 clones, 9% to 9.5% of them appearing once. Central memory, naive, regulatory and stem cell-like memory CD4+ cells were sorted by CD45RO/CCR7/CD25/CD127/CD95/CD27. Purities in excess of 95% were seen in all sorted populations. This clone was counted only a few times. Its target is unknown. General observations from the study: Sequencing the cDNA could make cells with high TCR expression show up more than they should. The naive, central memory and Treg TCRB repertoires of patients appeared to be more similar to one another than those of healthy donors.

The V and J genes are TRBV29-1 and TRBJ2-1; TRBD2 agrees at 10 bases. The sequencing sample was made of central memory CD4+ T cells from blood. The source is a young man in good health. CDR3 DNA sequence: TGCAGCGTCAAACTAGCGGGGCGCTACAATGAGCAGTTCTTC. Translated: CSVKLAGRYNEQFF.